This TCR beta chain was recovered during a study of patients and donors after allogeneic stem cell transplantation. From germline, CDR1 is SGHTA and CDR2 FQGNSA. V gave up 5 bases and J gave up 7 bases, with 21 bases separating them. The CDR3 extends over 15 amino acids. Using its own MiXCR run on the RT-PCR reads, TCRdb lists one record per CDR3 protein. Here the sample spans some 880,000 distinct CDR3 sequences, approximately 19% being singletons. The chain employs TRBV7-2 and TRBJ2-7, with no clear D. The sequence was collected from a human donor who was either an allogeneic HSCT recipient or a stem cell or donor lymphocyte infusion donor (not recorded which). It is not recorded whose cells these are; they may come from a transplant donor. The sample comprised blood, either unsorted or a sorted T cell fraction (not recorded which). CDR3 sequence (DNA): TGTGCCAGCAGCCGAACCGGGCCGAACTTTCCGGAGCAGTACTTC. As protein: CASSRTGPNFPEQYF.